The present T cell receptor (beta chain) was sequenced within a study of regulatory T cells in long-lasting Graves disease. Combining iRepertoire HTBI primers with Arm-PCR of CDR3 regions, the authors built TCR beta libraries. TCRdb re-analysed the multiplex PCR reads in MiXCR, keeping a single row per CDR3 protein. Among 240,000 or so distinct CDR3 sequences, around 20% were seen once, and the ten largest hold about 15%. Trimming stripped 4 bases from V and 8 bases from J, with 20 bases between. CDR3 length: 16 residues. Germline values: CDR1 SGHTA, CDR2 FQGNSA. Findings of the study overall: Fewer public clonotypes were shared by new patients (966) than by persistent patients (2,741). Persistent cases of Graves' showed reduced TCR diversity relative to newly diagnosed patients.

Time point in this sample: newly diagnosed GD, antithyroid drugs for less than 3 months. TCR sequences were obtained from RNA taken from PBMCs. On this clonotype: Its antigen is undetermined.

The chain links TRBV7-2 to TRBJ1-4, with D perhaps matching TRBD1 (5 bases). This TCR derives from a female donor with Graves disease. Sample: peripheral blood mononuclear cells (PBMCs), taken at new diagnosis, from a patient treated with antithyroid drugs. The CDR3 DNA reads TGTGCCAGCAGCTCCCGGGACCTTCGAGATGGAGAAAAACTGTTTTTT. Residues: CASSSRDLRDGEKLFF.